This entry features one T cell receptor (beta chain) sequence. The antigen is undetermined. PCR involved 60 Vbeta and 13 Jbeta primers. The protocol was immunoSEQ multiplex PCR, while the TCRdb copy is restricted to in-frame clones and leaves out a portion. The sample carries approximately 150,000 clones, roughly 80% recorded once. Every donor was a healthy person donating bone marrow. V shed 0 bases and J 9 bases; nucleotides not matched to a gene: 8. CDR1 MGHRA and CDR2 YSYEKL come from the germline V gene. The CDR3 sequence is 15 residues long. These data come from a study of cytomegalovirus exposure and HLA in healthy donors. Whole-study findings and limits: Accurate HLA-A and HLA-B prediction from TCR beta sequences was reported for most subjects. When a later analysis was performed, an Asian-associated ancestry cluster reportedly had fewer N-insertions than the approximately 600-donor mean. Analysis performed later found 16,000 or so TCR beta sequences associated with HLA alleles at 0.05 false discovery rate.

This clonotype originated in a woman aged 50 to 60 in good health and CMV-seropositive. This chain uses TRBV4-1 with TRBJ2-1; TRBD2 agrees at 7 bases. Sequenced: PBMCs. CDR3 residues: CASSQELRGIGEQFF. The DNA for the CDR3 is TGCGCCAGCAGCCAAGAATTGCGGGGGATAGGTGAGCAGTTCTTC.